This T cell receptor beta chain was sequenced during a study of shared clonotypes between healthy human individuals. Method: immunoSEQ multiplex PCR; TCRdb's copy keeps in-frame clones and lacks some. The sample contains roughly 2.4 million clones, around 95% of which appear only once. The CDR3 loop spans 14 amino acids. V was clipped by 4 bases and J by 5 bases, with 15 bases between them. In germline, CDR1 is SGDLS, CDR2 YYNGEE. Investigators divided CD4+ cells into CD45RA+ naive and CD45RA-negative memory subsets. This TCR was sampled from a man aged 18 to 30 in good health. J is TRBJ2-5 and V is TRBV9, with TRBD2 as a possible D gene (7 bases). Sequenced input: naive CD4+ T cells sorted from blood. Specified subset: CD45RA+ positively selected. The CDR3: CASSPPGGLETQYF. In DNA form, the CDR3 reads TGTGCCAGCAGCCCCCCGGGGGGCCTGGAGACCCAGTACTTC. The full variable domain, completed using reference TRBV9 and TRBJ2-5, is DSGVTQTPKHLITATGQRVTLRCSPRSGDLSVYWYQQSLDQGLQFLIQYYNGEERAKGNILERFSAQQFPDLHSELNLSSLELGDSALYFCASSPPGGLETQYFGPGTRLLVL.